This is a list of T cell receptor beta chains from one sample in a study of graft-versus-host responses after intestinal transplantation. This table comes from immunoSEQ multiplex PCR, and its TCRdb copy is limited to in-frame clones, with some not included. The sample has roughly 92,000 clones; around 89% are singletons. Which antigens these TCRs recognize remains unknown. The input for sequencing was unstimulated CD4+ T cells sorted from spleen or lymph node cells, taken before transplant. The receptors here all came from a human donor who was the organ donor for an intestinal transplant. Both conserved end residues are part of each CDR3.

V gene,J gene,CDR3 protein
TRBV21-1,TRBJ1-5,CASSTLRRGPNQPQHF
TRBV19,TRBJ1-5,CASTRRGERQPQHF
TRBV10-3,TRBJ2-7,CAIGGQKQYF
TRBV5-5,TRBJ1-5,CASSLIGGMPQHF
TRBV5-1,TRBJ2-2,CASRFLGTKNTRELFF
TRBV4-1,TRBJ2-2,CASSQAPGLAGRPNTGELFF
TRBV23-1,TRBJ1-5,CASSHRGNQPQHF
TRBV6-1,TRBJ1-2,CATQELGRGYGYTF
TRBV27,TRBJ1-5,CASSLGPDSYQPQHF
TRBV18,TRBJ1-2,CASSPEGTNYGYTF
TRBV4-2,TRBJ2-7,CASSQVSGLYEQYF
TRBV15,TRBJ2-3,CATSSNRDRTQYF
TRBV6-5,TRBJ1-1,CASRRDRVREAFF
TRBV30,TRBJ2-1,CAWSVLGDSGNEQFF
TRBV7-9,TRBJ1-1,CASSLGGPEAFF
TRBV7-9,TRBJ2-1,CASSQKLAGAYNEQFF
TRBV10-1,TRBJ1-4,CASSGRQAPSSDEKLFF
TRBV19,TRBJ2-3,CASSNWGRGTDTQYF
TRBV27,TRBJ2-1,CASSSPETSRTSGFLYNEQFF
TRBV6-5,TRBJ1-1,CASSYLGARQAFF